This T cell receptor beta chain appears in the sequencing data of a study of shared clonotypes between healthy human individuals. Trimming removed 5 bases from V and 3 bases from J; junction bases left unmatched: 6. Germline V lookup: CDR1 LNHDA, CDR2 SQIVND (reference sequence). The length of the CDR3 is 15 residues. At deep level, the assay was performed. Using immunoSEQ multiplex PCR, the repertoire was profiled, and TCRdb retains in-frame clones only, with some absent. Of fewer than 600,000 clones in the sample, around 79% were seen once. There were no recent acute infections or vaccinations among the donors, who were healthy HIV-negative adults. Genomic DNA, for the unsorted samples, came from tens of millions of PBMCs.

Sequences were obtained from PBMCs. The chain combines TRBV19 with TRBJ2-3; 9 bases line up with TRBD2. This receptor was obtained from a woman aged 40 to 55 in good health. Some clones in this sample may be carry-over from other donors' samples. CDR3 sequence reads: CASSPLAGPTDTQYF. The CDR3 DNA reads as TGTGCCAGTAGTCCACTAGCGGGCCCGACAGATACGCAGTATTTT. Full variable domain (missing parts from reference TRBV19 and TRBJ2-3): DGGITQSPKYLFRKEGQNVTLSCEQNLNHDAMYWYRQDPGQGLRLIYYSQIVNDFQKGDIAEGYSVSREKKESFPLTVTSAQKNPTAFYLCASSPLAGPTDTQYFGPGTRLTVL.